Listed here are 29 T cell receptor beta chains from one sample, sequenced in a study of T cell responses to AZD1222 COVID-19 vaccine (dated by TCRdb to the early 2020s). Libraries were made using the immunoSEQ multiplex PCR assay. TCRdb limited this immuneACCESS table to in-frame rearrangements with V and J called. A share of clones is missing; checked studies link under half to unresolved V genes, and the rest is unexplained. Present in this sample are about 60,000 clones, roughly 86% of which were seen just once. Around 17% of the sample is taken by the ten largest. The time point tag for this specimen amounts to: baseline before first vaccination. The sample consisted of peripheral blood, taken on day 0 of AZD1222 vaccination. The origin of the receptors is an adult in good health.

This chain joins TRBV3-1 (or the pseudogene TRBV3-2) and TRBJ1-2; TRBD1 matches at 8 bases. Germline trimming cut 4 bases from V and 4 bases from J; bases unmatched to any gene: 8. The CDR3 is 15 amino acids. Germline lookup yields CDR1 LGHDT and CDR2 YNNKEL (reference sequence). CDR3 nucleotide sequence: TGTGCCAGCAGCCCCGACAGGGGAAGCGGCTATGGCTACACCTTC. Its translation: CASSPDRGSGYGYTF.

This sequence joins TRBV28 and TRBJ2-3; possible D gene TRBD2, 5 bases. V lost 2 bases and J lost 3, with 12 bases in between. The germline V gene encodes CDR1 MDHEN and CDR2 SYDVKM. The CDR3 covers 15 residues. The CDR3 sequence: CASSLLGGRTDTQYF. The CDR3 nucleotides are TGTGCCAGCAGTTTACTAGGAGGAAGGACAGATACGCAGTATTTT.

The chain employs TRBV19 and TRBJ1-1; D unclear. The CDR3 totals 13 residues. V gave up 2 bases and J gave up 8 bases, with 12 bases separating them. Germline CDR1 reads LNHDA; CDR2 reads SQIVND (reference sequence). The CDR3 reads CASSIFRGSEAFF. CDR3 nucleotides: TGTGCCAGTAGTATATTTCGCGGCAGCGAAGCTTTCTTT.

The V gene is TRBV30, the J gene TRBJ1-4; TRBD1 matches at 10 bases. The V gene's germline CDR1 is GTSNPN and CDR2 SVGIG (reference sequence). After removal of 5 bases from V and 7 bases from J, the junction contained 4 bases not matched to a gene. The CDR3 is made up of 13 amino acids. The CDR3 nucleotides read TGTGCCTGGGATGGGACAGGGGCTGAAAAACTGTTTTTT. It specifies CAWDGTGAEKLFF.

There are a few counts of this clone. The J gene is TRBJ2-5, the V gene TRBV27; TRBD1 might be the D (6 bases). The CDR3 contains 13 residues. Looked up from germline, CDR1 is MNHEY and CDR2 is SMNVEV (reference sequence). Trimming cost V 6 bases and J 2 bases, with 10 bases left between them. The CDR3, as DNA: TGTGCCAGCAGGCCACAGGGTCAAGAGACCCAGTACTTC. Residues: CASRPQGQETQYF.

The chain recombines TRBV5-4 with TRBJ2-7, with D unresolved. V lost 0 bases and J lost 2, with 9 bases in between. From germline, CDR1 is SGHNT and CDR2 YYREEE (reference sequence). CDR3 size: 14 residues. As DNA, the CDR3 is TGTGCCAGCAGCTTGGTCGGTAGAACCTACGAGCAGTACTTC. This sequence encodes CASSLVGRTYEQYF.

The chain uses TRBV6-5 and TRBJ2-1; TRBD2 matches at 10 bases. The germline V gene encodes CDR1 MNHEY and CDR2 SVGAGI. V dropped 5 bases and J dropped 4; count of bases not matched to a gene: 5. The length of the CDR3 is 15 residues. The CDR3 DNA sequence: TGTGCCAGCAGTAAAACTAGCGGGGAATACAATGAGCAGTTCTTC. This gives the protein CASSKTSGEYNEQFF.

The chain is built from TRBV4-3 and TRBJ1-4; D remains unclear. The germline CDR1 and CDR2 sequences are LGHNA and YSLEER. The CDR3 totals 16 residues. Trimming left V 0 bases short and J 8 bases short, with 16 bases between. The CDR3 here is CASSQEPAKVGEKLFF. The CDR3, as DNA: TGCGCCAGCAGCCAAGAACCGGCGAAGGTTGGGGAAAAACTGTTTTTT.

The chain carries TRBV4-1 and TRBJ2-7, with 11 bases identical to TRBD2. Germline loops: CDR1 MGHRA, CDR2 YSYEKL. This CDR3 comprises 15 residues. With V trimmed by 3 bases and J by 4 bases, 5 bases remained unmatched. The CDR3 DNA reads as TGCGCCAGCAGCCAGACGACTAGCGGGAATTACGAGCAGTACTTC. It codes for CASSQTTSGNYEQYF.

The chain recombines TRBV7-2 with TRBJ2-7; 9 positions agree with TRBD2. Germline V lookup: CDR1 SGHTA, CDR2 FQGNSA. CDR3 size: 16 residues. The V gene end was trimmed by 6 bases and the J gene end by 7 bases; junction bases not matched to a gene: 16. The CDR3: CASSKRLAAFGEEQYF. The CDR3, as DNA: TGTGCCAGCAGTAAGAGACTAGCGGCTTTTGGGGAGGAGCAGTACTTC.

This clone was found once. This sequence joins TRBV5-1 and TRBJ2-5; D ambiguous. Trimming took off 0 bases at V and 1 base at J, with 7 bases between the two ends. There are 14 residues in the CDR3. Germline-derived CDR1 and CDR2 are SGHRS and YFSETQ. This chain's CDR3 is CASSLGGGQETQYF. In DNA, the CDR3 is TGCGCCAGCAGCTTGGGAGGCGGCCAAGAGACCCAGTACTTC.

V usage is TRBV29-1 and J usage is TRBJ2-7; 7 nucleotides match TRBD1. CDR3 length: 12 amino acids. CDR1 is SQVTM, CDR2 ANQGSEA, per germline. Trimming removed 6 bases from V and 6 bases from J; junction bases left unmatched: 8. CDR3 DNA sequence: TGCAGCGTGCTGACAGGGTACGGCGAGCAGTACTTC. Translating gives CSVLTGYGEQYF.

The V call is TRBV18, the J call TRBJ2-5; weak D call: TRBD2 (6 bases). This CDR3 is 15 amino acids long. The germline V gene has CDR1 KGHSH and CDR2 LQKENI. Trimming stripped 0 bases from V and 1 base from J, with 9 bases between. The CDR3: CASSPPAGIQETQYF. The CDR3 region has the DNA TGTGCCAGCTCACCACCCGCGGGAATCCAAGAGACCCAGTACTTC. Complete variable domain (other parts from reference TRBV18 and TRBJ2-5): NAGVMQNPRHLVRRRGQEARLRCSPMKGHSHVYWYRQLPEEGLKFMVYLQKENIIDESGMPKERFSAEFPKEGPSILRIQQVVRGDSAAYFCASSPPAGIQETQYFGPGTRLLVL.

This sequence joins TRBV20-1 and TRBJ1-5; D is unclear. V was clipped by 4 bases and J by 3 bases, with 10 bases between them. This CDR3 is 13 amino acids long. Germline loops: CDR1 DFQATT, CDR2 SNEGSKA (reference sequence). CDR3 residues: CSATETDNQPQHF. For the CDR3, the DNA is TGCAGTGCTACTGAAACAGACAATCAGCCCCAGCATTTT.

The chain is built from TRBV9 and TRBJ2-3, with TRBD2 matching over 12 bases. Unmatched junction bases numbered 7, after V lost 7 bases and J lost 1 base. CDR1 is SGDLS, CDR2 YYNGEE, per germline. This CDR3 is built from 16 residues. The chain's CDR3 is CASGLAGTQGTDTQYF. The CDR3 nucleotides are TGTGCCAGCGGACTAGCGGGGACGCAGGGCACAGATACGCAGTATTTT.

J is TRBJ1-1 and V is TRBV27; tentative D call: TRBD1 (6 bases). Per the germline V gene, CDR1 is MNHEY and CDR2 is SMNVEV (reference sequence). The CDR3 extends over 15 amino acids. Trimming removed 5 bases from V and 3 bases from J, with 16 bases in between. This CDR3 reads CASSLAPGADTEAFF. In DNA, the CDR3 is TGTGCCAGCAGTCTGGCCCCAGGGGCCGACACTGAAGCTTTCTTT.

The chain combines TRBV27 with TRBJ2-3; TRBD1 matches 9 bases. Looked up from germline, CDR1 is MNHEY and CDR2 is SMNVEV (reference sequence). This CDR3 has 16 residues. J lost 0 bases, V lost 7 bases, and 8 bases had no gene match. The CDR3 spells CASKRTGTGSTDTQYF. CDR3 DNA: TGTGCCAGCAAACGTACCGGGACAGGGAGCACAGATACGCAGTATTTT.

This clone was seen a single time. The chain recombines TRBV29-1 with TRBJ2-7; 9 positions agree with TRBD2. Germline V gives CDR1 SQVTM, CDR2 ANQGSEA. The CDR3 totals 14 residues. V dropped 2 bases and J dropped 4; count of bases not matched to a gene: 6. CDR3 nucleotide sequence: TGCAGCGTTGAAATGGGACTAGCATCTTACGAGCAGTACTTC. Residues: CSVEMGLASYEQYF.

The V and J genes are TRBV19 and TRBJ2-1; 7 nucleotides line up with TRBD2. CDR3 length: 12 residues. Looked up from germline, CDR1 is LNHDA and CDR2 is SQIVND (reference sequence). V dropped 6 bases and J dropped 5; count of bases not matched to a gene: 1. The CDR3 nucleotides are TGTGCCAGTAGGGGGGGGAACAATGAGCAGTTCTTC. Amino acid sequence: CASRGGNNEQFF.

V gene TRBV27 combines with J gene TRBJ1-1; no clear D. The V and J ends lost 2 bases and 5 bases respectively, with 9 bases between them. The CDR3 has 13 residues. Looked up from germline, CDR1 is MNHEY and CDR2 is SMNVEV (reference sequence). CDR3: CASSLHIGTEAFF. CDR3 bases: TGTGCCAGCAGTTTACATATAGGTACTGAAGCTTTCTTT.

The V gene is TRBV7-8, the J gene TRBJ2-2, with a tentative D call TRBD2 (6 bases). The CDR3 has 15 amino acids. Germline CDR1 is SGHVS and CDR2 is FQNEAQ. V was clipped by 4 bases and J by 2 bases, with 11 bases between them. CDR3 sequence: CASSYLSGNTGELFF. As DNA, the CDR3 is TGTGCCAGCAGCTACCTTAGCGGAAACACCGGGGAGCTGTTTTTT.

The chain carries TRBV14 and TRBJ2-7; D is perhaps TRBD2 (5 bases). Trimming removed 4 bases from V and 3 bases from J, with 7 bases in between. Germline V gene sequence: CDR1 SGHDN, CDR2 FVKESK. The CDR3 spans 12 residues. The CDR3 sequence: CASSLTSYEQYF. The CDR3 nucleotides are TGTGCCAGCAGCCTAACTAGCTACGAGCAGTACTTC.

The chain uses TRBV27 and TRBJ2-7, with 9 bases fitting TRBD1. Per germline, CDR1 MNHEY and CDR2 SMNVEV (reference sequence). Trimming at V came to 3 bases and at J to 4 bases, leaving 4 bases not matched to a gene. This CDR3 spans 14 amino acids. The CDR3 coding sequence is TGTGCCAGCAGTTTGACAGGGGGGCCTTACGAGCAGTACTTC. It translates to CASSLTGGPYEQYF.

The V call is TRBV7-3, the J call TRBJ2-7, with a tentative D call TRBD1 (6 bases). Germline CDR1 and CDR2: SGHTA and FQGTGA. The CDR3 runs to 16 residues. The germline V and J ends were trimmed by 1 base and 2 bases, with 15 bases remaining between them. For the CDR3, the DNA is TGTGCCAGCAGCTTAAAAGGCTACAGGGTCCCCTACGAGCAGTACTTC. Translation: CASSLKGYRVPYEQYF.

The chain uses TRBV7-2 and TRBJ1-4; D gene unclear. Germline-derived CDR1 and CDR2 are SGHTA and FQGNSA. V lost 1 base and J lost 4, with 10 bases in between. CDR3 size: 15 residues. The CDR3 sequence is CASSLDSQSNEKLFF. The CDR3 nucleotides are TGTGCCAGCAGCTTAGATTCTCAGAGTAATGAAAAACTGTTTTTT.

This clone was observed a few times. This chain connects TRBV24-1 to TRBJ1-1, with TRBD1 matching over 8 bases. The V segment lost 4 bases and the J segment 4 bases; nucleotides outside the gene matches: 10. This CDR3 has 16 amino acids. Germline CDR1 reads KGHDR; CDR2 reads SFDVKD. The CDR3 reads CATSEPGQGSSTEAFF. As DNA, the CDR3 is TGTGCCACCAGTGAACCCGGACAGGGTAGTTCCACTGAAGCTTTCTTT.

The sample holds a few counts of this clone. The V gene is TRBV2, the J gene TRBJ2-2, with 10 bases that match TRBD1. The CDR3 contains 15 residues. The junction had 9 bases not matched to a gene; V was cut back by 8 bases and J by 6 bases. From germline, CDR1 is SNHLY and CDR2 FYNNEI. CDR3 coding DNA: TGTGCCAGCGGACCGGGACAGGGGTGGGCCGGGGAGCTGTTTTTT. Encoded protein: CASGPGQGWAGELFF.

This chain connects TRBV5-6 to TRBJ1-5; D ambiguous. V was trimmed by 0 bases and J by 5 bases, leaving 9 bases between them. The CDR3 runs to 14 residues. CDR1 SGHDT and CDR2 YYEEEE come from the germline V gene. CDR3 sequence reads: CASSLVGIHQPQHF. Written as DNA, the CDR3 is TGTGCCAGCAGCTTGGTAGGAATTCATCAGCCCCAGCATTTT.

The chain is built from TRBV19 and TRBJ2-7, with D possibly TRBD2 on 5 matching bases. There are 15 residues in the CDR3. V was pared by 5 bases and J by 3 bases, with 17 bases between. Germline CDR1 LNHDA, CDR2 SQIVND (reference sequence). CDR3 coding DNA: TGTGCCAGTAGTCCCAGGACCAACGGGAACTACGAGCAGTACTTC. Protein sequence: CASSPRTNGNYEQYF.